One and the same sample provided the 17 T cell receptor beta chains below, sequenced in a study of T cell repertoires in cytomegalovirus infection. One entry per CDR3 protein, called by TCRdb with MiXCR from the reads. The sample yields around 330,000 distinct CDR3 sequences, around a sixth seen once. The sample was PBMCs. Receptors originate from a human donor in good health (CMV status not recorded). Some clones in this sample may be carry-over from other donors' samples.

Points on this clonotype: Mismatch with germline at one junction end may stem from a read error. The chain carries TRBV5-4 and TRBJ2-4; TRBD1 agrees at 7 bases. The CDR3 contains 14 residues. Germline-derived CDR1 and CDR2 are SGHNT and YYREEE (reference sequence). CDR3 residues: CASSFDRARNIQYF. In nucleotides, the CDR3 is TGTGCCAGCAGCTTTGACAGGGCCAGAAACATTCAGTACTTC.

The chain couples TRBV11-2 to TRBJ2-7, with D uncertain. Germline lookup yields CDR1 SGHAT and CDR2 FQNNGV. This CDR3 has 11 amino acids. V lost 3 bases to trimming and J lost 6 bases, with 6 bases between them. CDR3 loop: CASSLEREQYF. The CDR3, as DNA: TGTGCCAGCAGCTTGGAGCGCGAGCAGTACTTC.

This sequence joins TRBV25-1 and TRBJ2-3; D gene unclear. Germline loops: CDR1 MGHDK, CDR2 SYGVNS. Trimming removed 1 base from V and 3 bases from J, with 14 bases in between. The CDR3 length is 16 residues. The CDR3 here is CASSESRVAQTDTQYF. CDR3 nucleotide sequence: TGTGCCAGCAGTGAATCCAGAGTAGCACAAACAGATACGCAGTATTTT.

CDR3 sequence: CSARVPAGSTDTQYF. CDR3 coding DNA: TGCAGTGCTAGAGTGCCAGCGGGTAGCACAGATACGCAGTATTTT. This rearrangement joins TRBV20-1 to TRBJ2-3; D perhaps matches TRBD2 (6 bases). Germline V CDR1 and CDR2: DFQATT, SNEGSKA (reference sequence). The CDR3 length is 15 residues. Trimming removed 1 base at V and 0 bases at J, with 11 bases between.

V gene TRBV6-6 combines with J gene TRBJ2-6; D perhaps matches TRBD1 (6 bases). V shed 7 bases and J shed 1 base, with 17 bases lying between them. This CDR3 is built from 17 residues. The V gene's germline CDR1 is MNHNY and CDR2 SVGAGI (reference sequence). The CDR3 spells CASTPRDTESGANVLTF. The CDR3 region has the DNA TGTGCCAGCACCCCCAGGGACACCGAATCTGGGGCCAACGTCCTGACTTTC.

V usage is TRBV20-1 and J usage is TRBJ1-5, with 7 bases identical to TRBD1. Trimming cost V 3 bases and J 2 bases; bases outside gene matches: 7. The CDR3 spans 15 residues. Germline V lookup: CDR1 DFQATT, CDR2 SNEGSKA (reference sequence). The CDR3 here is CSASLTGTGNQPQHF. The DNA of the CDR3 is TGCAGTGCTAGTTTAACCGGGACAGGCAATCAGCCCCAGCATTTT.

In its sample, this clonotype was seen many times. This sequence joins TRBV27 and TRBJ2-3; a possible D gene is TRBD2 (6 bases). The V end lost 2 bases, the J end lost 0 bases, and 9 bases lay between the germline ends. Looked up from germline, CDR1 is MNHEY and CDR2 is SMNVEV (reference sequence). The CDR3 is made up of 15 amino acids. CDR3 sequence reads: CASSLASVSTDTQYF. The CDR3 DNA reads TGTGCCAGCAGTTTAGCTAGCGTGAGCACAGATACGCAGTATTTT.

The gene calls are TRBV5-6 and TRBJ2-3; 9 nucleotides match TRBD2. This CDR3 spans 16 amino acids. The trim removed 0 bases at V and 2 bases at J, leaving 4 bases unmatched. Per germline, CDR1 SGHDT and CDR2 YYEEEE. The DNA of the CDR3 is TGTGCCAGCAGCTTGGCCCAGCGGGGGGACACAGATACGCAGTATTTT. Encoded protein: CASSLAQRGDTDTQYF.

This clonotype has more than one count but fewer than ten. The V and J genes are TRBV11-2 and TRBJ1-1, with TRBD1 as a possible D gene (6 bases). Trimming cost V 3 bases and J 7 bases, with 15 bases left between them. Per the germline V gene, CDR1 is SGHAT and CDR2 is FQNNGV. The CDR3 spans 14 residues. This CDR3 is CASSFAGQINEAFF. CDR3 sequence (DNA): TGTGCCAGCAGCTTCGCGGGACAAATAAATGAAGCTTTCTTT. The full variable domain, in which reference TRBV11-2 and TRBJ1-1 provide the parts outside the CDR3, is EAGVAQSPRYKIIEKRQSVAFWCNPISGHATLYWYQQILGQGPKLLIQFQNNGVVDDSQLPKDRFSAERLKGVDSTLKIQPAKLEDSAVYLCASSFAGQINEAFFGQGTRLTVV.

This clonotype was detected a few times. The rearrangement joins TRBV4-1 to TRBJ1-1, with D perhaps matching TRBD1 (6 bases). The CDR3 has 15 residues. Deletions cut 1 base from V and 6 bases from J, with 15 bases between. The germline CDR1 and CDR2 sequences are MGHRA and YSYEKL. The CDR3 sequence: CASSQGGAGEAEAFF. The CDR3 DNA follows: TGCGCCAGCAGCCAAGGGGGGGCTGGGGAAGCTGAAGCTTTCTTT.

This clonotype has just a few counts. The V and J genes are TRBV20-1 and TRBJ1-6; weak D call: TRBD1 (6 bases). The germline V gene encodes CDR1 DFQATT and CDR2 SNEGSKA (reference sequence). This CDR3 is built from 17 residues. Trimming took off 0 bases at V and 5 bases at J, with 17 bases between the two ends. In DNA, the CDR3 is TGCAGTGCTAGAGATCTGGGGGCAGGGGCACATAATTCACCCCTCCACTTT. This sequence encodes CSARDLGAGAHNSPLHF.

In this sample, this clonotype turned up a few times. This chain joins TRBV7-2 and TRBJ1-2, with 10 nucleotides matching TRBD1. Per the germline V gene, CDR1 is SGHTA and CDR2 is FQGNSA. This CDR3 has 14 amino acids. The junction had 6 bases not matched to a gene; V was cut back by 6 bases and J by 5 bases. This chain's CDR3 is CASSRTGGFYGYTF. The CDR3 DNA sequence: TGTGCCAGCAGTAGGACAGGGGGTTTTTATGGCTACACCTTC.

This clonotype has more than one count but fewer than ten. The rearrangement joins TRBV11-2 to TRBJ2-7; perhaps D is TRBD1 or TRBD2 (5 bases each). V lost 2 bases, J lost 3 bases, and 14 bases lay in between. The germline V gene has CDR1 SGHAT and CDR2 FQNNGV. The CDR3 loop spans 15 amino acids. CDR3 nucleotides: TGTGCCAGCAGCTTAACGGCAGGGACCTACTACGAGCAGTACTTC. This encodes CASSLTAGTYYEQYF.

The V call is TRBV4-1, the J call TRBJ1-2; D is ambiguous. Trimming cost V 1 base and J 4 bases, with 10 bases left between them. CDR3 length: 14 amino acids. Germline lookup yields CDR1 MGHRA and CDR2 YSYEKL. The CDR3 protein is CASSQASGSYGYTF. Written as DNA, the CDR3 is TGCGCCAGCAGCCAAGCATCGGGAAGCTATGGCTACACCTTC.

The V call is TRBV24-1, the J call TRBJ2-1, with D tentatively TRBD1 (7 bases). Germline lookup yields CDR1 KGHDR and CDR2 SFDVKD. The CDR3 covers 11 residues. Between the trimmed V and J ends, which lost 9 bases and 8 bases, there was a span of 10 bases. CDR3 loop: CATGGGDEQFF. The CDR3 DNA is TGTGCCACCGGAGGGGGCGATGAGCAGTTCTTC.

This clonotype showed up many times. This chain links TRBV4-1 with TRBJ2-2; 7 nucleotides agree with TRBD2. With V trimmed by 4 bases and J by 1 base, 9 bases remained unmatched. The CDR3 loop spans 17 amino acids. CDR1 is MGHRA, CDR2 YSYEKL, per germline. The CDR3 coding sequence is TGCGCCAGCAGCCCCGGTCCAGCGGGGAAGAACACCGGGGAGCTGTTTTTT. Translating it yields CASSPGPAGKNTGELFF.

CDR3 loop: CASSYGTSGNTGELFF. CDR3 bases: TGTGCCAGCAGCTACGGGACTAGCGGTAACACCGGGGAGCTGTTTTTT. The chain is built from TRBV5-4 and TRBJ2-2; TRBD2 matches 11 bases. CDR1 and CDR2 from the germline V gene are SGHNT and YYREEE (reference sequence). Trimming at V came to 3 bases and at J to 2 bases, leaving 3 bases not matched to a gene. CDR3 length: 16 residues.